This note documents a single T cell receptor beta chain sequence. The antigen it recognizes is unknown. It has no much larger one-base neighbor in the sample; base qualities were not kept. RNA was extracted using the RNeasy kit, and about 0.45 to 1 ug of the RNA was reverse transcribed with random hexamers. The immunoSEQ multiplex PCR assay, covering 54 Vbeta and 13 Jbeta segments, was used to amplify TCR beta CDR3 regions. To correct PCR amplification bias, a synthetic template baseline was used for both primer optimization and computational correction. The original methods were these. Reads were annotated to V, D and J genes according to IMGT and were analyzed with immunoSEQ Analyzer, with only productive sequences retained. To calculate clonality, Shannon entropy was normalized by log2 of the number of productive unique sequences and then subtracted from one. For each patient and control, public and private clones were evaluated among the 100 most prevalent clones. A clone was defined as Susac-specific if it was absent from the healthy and MS cohorts, from 1052 published viral clones and from other ImmuneACCESS disease sequences. TCRdb reanalyzed the raw reads on its own, using fastp at Q25 for trimming and MiXCR for clone calling, and kept in-frame beta chains. Rows matching on CDR3 protein sequence are summarized as one entry with the most common DNA and genes. TCRdb's processing, not the study's, gives the V and J calls here. The sample table contains about 110,000 distinct CDR3 sequences; only one count was recorded for approximately 96% of them. Approximately 0.092% of the sample goes to the ten largest clones.

The data are from a study of CD8 T cells in Susac syndrome (dated by TCRdb to the late 2010s). Looking at the study overall: Repertoire sequencing was used to test whether CD8+ T cell activation and differentiation in Susac syndrome was antigen driven.

CDR1 is given as MGHRA and CDR2 as YSYEKL, both from the germline V gene. V drops 0 bases and J drops 0 bases, leaving 15 bases in between. The CDR3 spans 17 residues, from the cysteine through the phenylalanine. CDR3 DNA is the only sequence kept; it has 51 bases, read in frame from the first base. General study outcomes and caveats: The study acknowledged that relatively few individuals were included in the TCR sequencing and HLA analysis.

High-throughput TCR beta sequencing profiled peripheral blood CD8+ and CD4+ T cells from healthy donors, Susac syndrome patients and multiple sclerosis patients. Healthy donors were included as age- and sex-matched controls. Bulk CD8+ and CD4+ T cells were purified by magnetic negative isolation, whereas CD8+ TEMRA cells were enriched by FACS. Blood was drawn into EDTA tubes, processed within 24 hours, and PBMCs were isolated by density gradient centrifugation. PBMCs intended for TCR sequencing were frozen in liquid nitrogen and were later thawed in a 37 degrees C water bath. A purity of at least 90% was achieved for sorted or isolated CD4+, CD8+ and CD8+ TEMRA cells.

This receptor was identified in a human donor in good health. The sequenced sample consisted of CD4+ T cells from PBMCs. The V and J genes are TRBV4-1 and TRBJ2-7; no D gene can be assigned with confidence. The DNA sequence reads TGCGCCAGCAGCCAAGATCGGTCAGTCTCGAGCTCCTACGAGCAGTACTTC. Its coded protein is CASSQDRSVSSSYEQYF.